The entry that follows covers one T cell receptor beta chain sequence. Its specificity is unknown. This sample is drawn from a study of monozygotic twins with inflammatory bowel disease. Skipping T cell sorting, the study isolated total RNA directly from whole blood. This CDR3 has 14 residues. The germline CDR1 and CDR2 sequences are DFQATT and SNEGSKA (reference sequence). Study-wide points: Support for any single strong IBD-associated signal or clonotype was not found. No discrimination was achieved between different T cell subtypes. Repertoire similarity was not found to differ between concordant and discordant twins, possibly from limited power.

TCRdb processed the 5' RACE reads again and assigns one entry to each CDR3 protein, with no DNA. The data show a few hundred thousand distinct CDR3 sequences, and the top ten clones hold around 1.5%. J is TRBJ2-2 and V is TRBV20-1. This TCR was recovered from a human donor with ulcerative colitis or Crohn's disease, or a healthy co-twin of an affected twin (not recorded which). The sample taken for sequencing was blood. CDR3 sequence reads: CSASDNLNTGELFF.